This is a list of T cell receptor beta chains from one sample in a study of shared clonotypes between healthy human individuals. The repertoire was sequenced with immunoSEQ multiplex PCR; TCRdb's copy has only in-frame clones and lacks some. The sample contains about 2 million clones, roughly 94% of which appear only once. Sequencing was carried out using naive CD4+ T cells sorted from blood. These receptors all come from a man between 18 and 35 years old in good health. CDR3s include the opening cysteine and the closing phenylalanine or tryptophan. The D gene is left open where the match is weak. A clone size is listed for some rows: how often the clone was seen (once, few, many), or a class if it is expanded.

v_call,d_call,clone_size,j_call,cdr3_aa,cdr3_nt
TRBV6-5,.,.,TRBJ1-2,CASSYSRGEYGYTF,TGTGCCAGCAGTTACTCGAGGGGGGAGTATGGCTACACCTTC
TRBV4-3,.,.,TRBJ2-1,CASSQDDLEYNEQFF,TGCGCCAGCAGCCAAGATGACCTAGAATACAATGAGCAGTTCTTC
TRBV7-8,TRBD2,.,TRBJ2-3,CASSSGLAVTSTDTQYF,TGTGCCAGCAGCTCGGGACTAGCGGTTACTAGCACAGATACGCAGTATTTC
TRBV11-2,TRBD2,.,TRBJ2-3,CASSLASGGTDTQYF,TGTGCCAGCAGCTTAGCTAGCGGGGGCACAGATACGCAGTATTTT
TRBV30,.,once,TRBJ1-2,CAKRADNYGYTF,TGTGCCAAGCGCGCGGATAACTATGGCTACACCTTC
TRBV14,.,once,TRBJ2-1,CASSRGNEQFF,TGTGCCAGCTCCAGGGGTAATGAGCAGTTCTTC
TRBV6-6,.,.,TRBJ1-6,CASSGPPSSYNSPLHF,TGTGCCAGCAGTGGACCGCCGAGCTCCTATAATTCACCCCTCCACTTT
TRBV25-1,.,.,TRBJ2-7,CASSEVKTRTYEQYF,TGTGCCAGCAGTGAAGTGAAGACACGGACCTACGAGCAGTACTTC
TRBV7-2,TRBD1,.,TRBJ2-7,CASRQGAREQYF,TGTGCCAGCAGGCAGGGGGCACGAGAGCAGTACTTC
TRBV10-3,.,.,TRBJ2-5,CAISSGTNSQETQYF,TGTGCCATCAGTTCCGGGACCAACTCGCAAGAGACCCAGTACTTC
TRBV2,.,once,TRBJ1-1,CASSPEARVNTEAFF,TGTGCCAGCAGTCCAGAGGCCAGGGTGAACACTGAAGCTTTCTTT
TRBV27,.,.,TRBJ2-5,CASNKQGQETQYF,TGTGCCAGCAACAAACAGGGCCAAGAGACCCAGTACTTC
TRBV5-1,.,.,TRBJ2-2,CASRSRVNTGELFF,TGCGCCAGCAGAAGCCGGGTGAACACCGGGGAGCTGTTTTTT
TRBV4-1,.,.,TRBJ2-1,CASSQFTGYNEQFF,TGCGCCAGCAGCCAGTTTACAGGGTACAATGAGCAGTTCTTC
TRBV6-1,.,.,TRBJ1-3,CASSEEAYTIYF,TGTGCCAGCAGTGAAGAGGCATACACCATATATTTT